Sequencing of this T cell receptor beta chain was carried out in a study of post-analysis software for immune sequencing data. Looking at the study overall: Recorded disease courses covered relapsing-remitting, secondary progressive and progressive-relapsing multiple sclerosis. Some patients had no subtype annotation.

From germline, CDR1 is SGHVS and CDR2 FQNEAQ. The CDR3 runs to 14 residues. V lost 1 base and J 5 bases, leaving 11 bases between the germline ends. This clonotype rates as medium-sized. What it recognizes is unknown. Libraries were made from TCR beta cDNA, and they carried unique molecular identifiers. Out of 1 to 10 million T cells, some 480,000 cDNA molecules were generated. From the PCR reads, TCRdb called clonotypes with MiXCR, one entry per CDR3 protein. The sample lists 350,000 to 500,000 distinct CDR3 sequences, more than 30% occurring once. Whole-study findings and limits: The study found significantly lower normalized Chao1 diversity in multiple sclerosis patients than in controls. Same-batch preparations were strongly co-clustered by F measure. Roughly 5 TRBV segments occurring more often in patients than controls included TRBV5-6, TRBV5-1 and TRBV20-1.

The sample comprised blood. This TCR was sampled from a girl aged 2 to 9 with multiple sclerosis. This sequence joins TRBV7-8 and TRBJ2-5; no clear D. The CDR3 is CASSLGARDETQYF. In DNA, the CDR3 is TGTGCCAGCAGCTTAGGGGCCAGAGACGAGACCCAGTACTTC.